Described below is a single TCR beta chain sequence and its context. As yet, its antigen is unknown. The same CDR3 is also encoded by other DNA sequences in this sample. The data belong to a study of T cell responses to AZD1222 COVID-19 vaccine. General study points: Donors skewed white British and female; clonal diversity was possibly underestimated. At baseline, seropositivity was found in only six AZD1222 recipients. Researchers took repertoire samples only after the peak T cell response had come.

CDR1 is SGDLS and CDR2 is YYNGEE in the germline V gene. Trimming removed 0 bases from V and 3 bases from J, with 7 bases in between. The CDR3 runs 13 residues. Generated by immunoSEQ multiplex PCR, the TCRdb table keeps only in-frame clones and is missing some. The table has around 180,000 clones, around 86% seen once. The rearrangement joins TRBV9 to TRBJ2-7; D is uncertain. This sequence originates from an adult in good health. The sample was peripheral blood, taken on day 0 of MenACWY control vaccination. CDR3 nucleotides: TGTGCCAGCAGCGTAGGTAGTAGCTACGAGCAGTACTTC. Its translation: CASSVGSSYEQYF.